These T cell receptor beta chains were read from a single sample in a study of T cells expressing NK-cell markers. TCRdb reprocessed the 5' RACE reads and stores each CDR3 protein as one record, lacking DNA. Its table lists approximately 460,000 distinct CDR3 sequences. The specimen was blood T cells: a sorted CD56 or NKG2C T cell subset, CD4+ or CD8+ T cells, or bulk PBMC T cells (not recorded which). The receptors were gathered from a woman between 18 and 70 years old in good health. Both conserved end residues are part of each CDR3.

cdr3_aa: CASSPGGKSDTQYF
j_call: TRBJ2-3
v_call: TRBV12-3/TRBV12-4

cdr3_aa: CASSLGDPGGTEAFF
j_call: TRBJ1-1
v_call: TRBV12-3/TRBV12-4

cdr3_aa: CSARDSRRTRHGYTF
j_call: TRBJ1-2
v_call: TRBV20-1

cdr3_aa: CASSNHPTGVLEGGYTF
j_call: TRBJ1-2
v_call: TRBV6-2/TRBV6-3

cdr3_aa: CASSLGGGSVVAFF
j_call: TRBJ1-1
v_call: TRBV5-1

cdr3_aa: CASNPVGLSPYYGYTF
j_call: TRBJ1-2
v_call: TRBV7-9

cdr3_aa: CASSLGQNTGELFF
j_call: TRBJ2-2
v_call: TRBV5-6

cdr3_aa: CASSPDVGMNTEAFF
j_call: TRBJ1-1
v_call: TRBV12-3/TRBV12-4

cdr3_aa: CSARELLAGKTDTQYF
j_call: TRBJ2-3
v_call: TRBV20-1

cdr3_aa: CSARGTSGATYEQYF
j_call: TRBJ2-7
v_call: TRBV20-1

cdr3_aa: CASSLGQGAWNSPLHF
j_call: TRBJ1-6
v_call: TRBV27

cdr3_aa: CASSERDRARGANVLTF
j_call: TRBJ2-6
v_call: TRBV9

cdr3_aa: CSAKGVRANTEAFF
j_call: TRBJ1-1
v_call: TRBV20-1

cdr3_aa: CSVGTAAGNTIYF
j_call: TRBJ1-3
v_call: TRBV29-1

cdr3_aa: CSARRRLAGGLFNEQFF
j_call: TRBJ2-1
v_call: TRBV20-1

cdr3_aa: CASTATSGGVVDTQYF
j_call: TRBJ2-3
v_call: TRBV12-3/TRBV12-4

cdr3_aa: CASSLSIGRNTEAFF
j_call: TRBJ1-1
v_call: TRBV7-9